These 20 T cell receptor beta chains were all obtained from the same sample, sequenced in a study of identical twins. TCRdb re-analysed the 5' RACE reads in MiXCR, keeping a single row per CDR3 protein. The repertoire holds under 400,000 distinct CDR3 sequences, with roughly 10% as singletons. Sequenced: naive T cells sorted from blood. These TCRs come from a woman between 45 and 65 years old in good health.

This clonotype was observed a handful of times. The genes are TRBV5-1 and TRBJ2-5; 8 positions agree with TRBD2. CDR1 is SGHRS and CDR2 is YFSETQ in the germline V gene. The CDR3 is made up of 13 amino acids. V lost 4 bases and J lost 4; bases outside the gene matches: 3. In DNA form, the CDR3 reads TGCGCCAGCAGCGAGGGACTAGTAGAGACCCAGTACTTC. The encoded protein is CASSEGLVETQYF.

V gene TRBV5-1 combines with J gene TRBJ2-7, with TRBD2 matching over 7 bases. With V trimmed by 4 bases and J by 3 bases, 10 bases remained unmatched. Germline lookup yields CDR1 SGHRS and CDR2 YFSETQ. This CDR3 is 15 amino acids long. CDR3 bases: TGCGCCAGCAGCCATACCCCTGGCGGGAGCTACGAGCAGTACTTC. Protein: CASSHTPGGSYEQYF.

Many counts were recorded for this clonotype. The chain combines TRBV4-1 with TRBJ2-6, with D uncertain. CDR3 length: 17 residues. V was pared by 1 base and J by 1 base, with 11 bases between. Germline loops: CDR1 MGHRA, CDR2 YSYEKL. The CDR3 here is CASSQVAARSGANVLTF. CDR3 nucleotide sequence: TGCGCCAGCAGCCAAGTTGCGGCGAGATCTGGGGCCAACGTCCTGACTTTC.

The genes are TRBV30 and TRBJ2-5, with D possibly matching TRBD1 (6 bases). V was shortened by 0 bases and J by 0 bases, with 8 bases between the two germline ends. The CDR3 spans 14 residues. Germline V gene lookup returns CDR1 GTSNPN and CDR2 SVGIG (reference sequence). CDR3 region: CAWSVDRYQETQYF. For the CDR3, the DNA is TGTGCCTGGAGTGTAGACAGGTACCAAGAGACCCAGTACTTC.

J is TRBJ2-7 and V is TRBV6-5; D perhaps matches TRBD2 (5 bases). Trimming stripped 6 bases from V and 5 bases from J, with 14 bases between. Germline-derived CDR1 and CDR2 are MNHEY and SVGAGI. This CDR3 has 13 residues. The CDR3 loop reads CASSLTGEHEQYF. The CDR3 coding sequence is TGTGCCAGCAGCCTGACTGGGGAGCACGAGCAGTACTTC.

This clonotype occurred many times. V and J are TRBV12-3 or TRBV12-4 and TRBJ2-1; D remains unclear. This CDR3 spans 14 amino acids. Between the trimmed V and J ends, which lost 3 bases and 7 bases, there was a span of 13 bases. The CDR3 nucleotides read TGTGCCAGCAGTTTTTCAGGCGTTAGGAATGAGCAGTTCTTC. Translating it yields CASSFSGVRNEQFF.

In its sample, this clonotype was seen a few times. V usage is TRBV24-1 and J usage is TRBJ2-5; 8 positions match TRBD2. Looked up from germline, CDR1 is KGHDR and CDR2 is SFDVKD. This CDR3 is built from 14 residues. The J segment lost 4 bases and the V segment lost 5 bases, leaving 5 bases of the junction unmatched. The CDR3 sequence is CATSAGRARETQYF. The CDR3 DNA reads TGTGCCACCAGTGCCGGGAGGGCTAGAGAGACCCAGTACTTC.

This clonotype was observed at least ten times. The chain recombines TRBV27 with TRBJ2-1; D is possibly TRBD1 (6 bases). There are 12 residues in the CDR3. V was shortened by 10 bases and J by 3 bases, with 10 bases between the two germline ends. The germline V gene has CDR1 MNHEY and CDR2 SMNVEV (reference sequence). This CDR3 reads CATETGYNEQFF. CDR3 DNA: TGTGCCACCGAGACAGGCTACAATGAGCAGTTCTTC.

This clonotype was picked up a small number of times. The chain is built from TRBV20-1 and TRBJ1-4, with D uncertain. The CDR3 totals 15 residues. Germline-derived CDR1 and CDR2 are DFQATT and SNEGSKA (reference sequence). Between the trimmed V and J ends, which lost 0 bases and 3 bases, there was a span of 11 bases. The CDR3 loop is CSARDAARSNEKLFF. The CDR3 DNA reads as TGCAGTGCTAGAGATGCTGCCAGATCTAATGAAAAACTGTTTTTT.

This rearrangement joins TRBV19 to TRBJ2-1, with D unclear. The ends were cut back, 3 bases at V and 5 bases at J, with 14 bases in the middle. The CDR3 has 15 residues. The germline gives CDR1 LNHDA, CDR2 SQIVND (reference sequence). CDR3 sequence reads: CASSILSPGNNEQFF. The CDR3 DNA reads as TGTGCCAGTAGTATCTTGAGCCCGGGTAACAATGAGCAGTTCTTC.

The gene calls are TRBV5-1 and TRBJ2-1; 7 bases fit TRBD2. With V trimmed by 4 bases and J by 0 bases, 10 bases remained unmatched. The CDR3 length is 17 residues. Germline V gene lookup returns CDR1 SGHRS and CDR2 YFSETQ. CDR3 region: CASSPSELASSYNEQFF. CDR3 sequence (DNA): TGCGCCAGCAGCCCCAGCGAACTAGCGAGCTCCTACAATGAGCAGTTCTTC.

This clonotype has at least ten counts. This chain joins TRBV20-1 and TRBJ1-5, with TRBD1 as a possible D gene (5 bases). This CDR3 region has 12 residues. V dropped 5 bases and J dropped 10 bases, with 15 bases sitting between them. Germline CDR1 is DFQATT and CDR2 is SNEGSKA (reference sequence). The CDR3: CSAGGADVPQHF. CDR3 coding DNA: TGCAGTGCTGGAGGGGCCGACGTTCCCCAGCATTTT.

This clonotype occurred many times. J is TRBJ2-2 and V is TRBV3-1, with D perhaps assigned TRBD1 or TRBD2 (6 bases each). Between the trimmed V and J ends, which lost 1 base and 9 bases, there was a span of 12 bases. Germline loops: CDR1 LGHDT, CDR2 YNNKEL (reference sequence). The CDR3 has 14 amino acids. The CDR3: CASSQVLGGRELFF. The DNA of the CDR3 is TGTGCCAGCAGCCAAGTCTTGGGGGGCCGGGAGCTGTTTTTT.

This clonotype showed up just a few times. J is TRBJ2-1 and V is TRBV27; 14 nucleotides match TRBD2. Losses at the gene ends were 8 bases for V and 13 bases for J; bases not matched to a gene: 7. Germline V lookup: CDR1 MNHEY, CDR2 SMNVEV (reference sequence). This CDR3 comprises 13 residues. The CDR3 loop is CASHTGTSGSQFF. The CDR3, as DNA: TGTGCCAGCCACACCGGGACTAGCGGGAGTCAGTTCTTC.

With regard to this clonotype: The junction differs from germline at one of its ends, possibly a read error. The chain joins TRBV7-2 to TRBJ2-1, with TRBD2 as a possible D gene (5 bases). The CDR3 contains 12 residues. Germline assignment: CDR1 SGHTA and CDR2 FQGNSA. The CDR3 reads CASSLDGRVRVF. The CDR3 DNA sequence: TGTGCCAGCAGCTTAGATGGGCGGGTCCGGGTCTTC.

There are many counts of this clonotype. The rearrangement joins TRBV4-1 to TRBJ1-2; no firm D call. V shed 3 bases and J shed 5 bases, with 13 bases lying between them. Looked up from germline, CDR1 is MGHRA and CDR2 is YSYEKL. The CDR3 is 14 amino acids. This CDR3 reads CASSQQGRTYGYTF. The CDR3 bases are TGCGCCAGCAGCCAGCAAGGGCGTACGTATGGCTACACCTTC.

This clonotype was detected only a few times. The chain couples TRBV5-1 to TRBJ2-5, with a weak D call TRBD1 (5 bases). V was shortened by 0 bases and J by 5 bases, with 11 bases between the two germline ends. The CDR3 sequence is 14 residues long. CDR1 and CDR2 (germline): SGHRS, YFSETQ. The CDR3 DNA follows: TGCGCCAGCAGCTTGGGAGCCAGGGATGAGACCCAGTACTTC. Translated, it gives CASSLGARDETQYF. Variable domain in full (rest from reference TRBV5-1 and TRBJ2-5): KAGVTQTPRYLIKTRGQQVTLSCSPISGHRSVSWYQQTPGQGLQFLFEYFSETQRNKGNFPGRFSGRQFSNSRSEMNVSTLELGDSALYLCASSLGARDETQYFGPGTRLLVL.

This clonotype was detected ten times or more. V usage is TRBV12-3 or TRBV12-4 and J usage is TRBJ2-2; D is unresolved. The CDR3 is made up of 11 amino acids. The V end was cut by 3 bases, the J end by 6 bases, with 2 bases between. The CDR3 DNA reads as TGTGCCAGCAGTTTTTCCGGGGAGCTGTTTTTT. Protein product: CASSFSGELFF.

This clonotype was seen many times. The chain carries TRBV5-1 and TRBJ2-7; 8 bases agree with TRBD2. This CDR3 is 13 amino acids long. After removal of 1 base from V and 4 bases from J, the junction contained 1 base not matched to a gene. The V gene's germline CDR1 is SGHRS and CDR2 YFSETQ. The CDR3 sequence: CASSLTSGYEQYF. The CDR3 DNA sequence: TGCGCCAGCAGCTTGACTAGCGGTTACGAGCAGTACTTC.

The rearrangement joins TRBV5-6 to TRBJ1-1; D is uncertain. The ends were cut back, 2 bases at V and 2 bases at J, with 10 bases in the middle. Germline CDR1 reads SGHDT; CDR2 reads YYEEEE. There are 14 residues in the CDR3. DNA of the CDR3: TGTGCCAGCAGCTTTAGGATAGAAAACACTGAAGCTTTCTTT. Translated, it gives CASSFRIENTEAFF.